This T cell receptor (beta chain) was identified during a study of post-analysis software for immune sequencing data. Study at large: Patients with relapsing-remitting, secondary progressive and progressive-relapsing multiple sclerosis courses were all represented. Whole-study findings and limits: A few TRBV segments occurring more often in patients than controls included TRBV5-6, TRBV5-1 and TRBV20-1. Strong co-clustering by F measure was evident for samples that had been prepared in the same batch. Compared with controls, patients showed significantly lower normalized Chao1 diversity.

For this clonotype: Its specificity is unknown.

cDNA libraries for TCR beta contained unique molecular identifiers. From around 1 to 10 million T cells, 500,000 or so cDNA molecules were obtained. Each CDR3 protein gets one entry after TCRdb re-called the PCR reads with MiXCR. The sample carries hundreds of thousands of distinct CDR3 sequences, 59% recorded once. Trimming removed 5 bases from V and 9 bases from J, with 17 bases in between. CDR1 SGHAT and CDR2 FQNNGV come from the germline V gene. The CDR3 sequence is 14 residues long. The chain carries TRBV11-2 and TRBJ2-1; D might be TRBD2 (6 bases). Sample: blood. This TCR derives from a girl aged 2 to 9 with multiple sclerosis. CDR3 bases: TGTGCCAGCAGCCCCGCTCGGGGGTTAGCTGAGCAGTTCTTC. It is translated as CASSPARGLAEQFF.